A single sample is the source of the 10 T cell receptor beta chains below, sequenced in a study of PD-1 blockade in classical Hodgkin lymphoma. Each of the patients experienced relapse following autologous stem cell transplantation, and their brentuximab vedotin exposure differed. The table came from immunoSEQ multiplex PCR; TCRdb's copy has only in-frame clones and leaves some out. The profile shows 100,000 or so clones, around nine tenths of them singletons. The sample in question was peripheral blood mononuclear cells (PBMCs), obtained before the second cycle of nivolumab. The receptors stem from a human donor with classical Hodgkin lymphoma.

CDR3 protein: CASSPDPTGNTEAFF. CDR3 nucleotide sequence: TGTGCCAGCAGCCCGGACCCTACAGGGAACACTGAAGCTTTCTTT. The rearrangement uses TRBV27 and TRBJ1-1, with D tentatively TRBD1 (5 bases). V lost 6 bases, J lost 1 base, and 15 bases lay in between. Looked up from germline, CDR1 is MNHEY and CDR2 is SMNVEV (reference sequence). The CDR3 is 15 residues long.

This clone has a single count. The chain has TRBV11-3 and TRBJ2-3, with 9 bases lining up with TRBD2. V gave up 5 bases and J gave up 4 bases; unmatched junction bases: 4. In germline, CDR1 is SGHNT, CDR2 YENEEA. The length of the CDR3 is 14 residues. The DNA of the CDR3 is TGTGCCAGCAGCCATCGGACTAGCGCAGATACGCAGTATTTT. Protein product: CASSHRTSADTQYF.

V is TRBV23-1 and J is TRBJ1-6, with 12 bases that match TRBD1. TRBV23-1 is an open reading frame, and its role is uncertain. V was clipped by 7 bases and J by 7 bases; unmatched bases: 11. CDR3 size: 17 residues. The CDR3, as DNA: TGCGCCAGCATATGGGACAGGGGGCCCCTGGGGAATTCACCCCTCCACTTT. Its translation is CASIWDRGPLGNSPLHF.

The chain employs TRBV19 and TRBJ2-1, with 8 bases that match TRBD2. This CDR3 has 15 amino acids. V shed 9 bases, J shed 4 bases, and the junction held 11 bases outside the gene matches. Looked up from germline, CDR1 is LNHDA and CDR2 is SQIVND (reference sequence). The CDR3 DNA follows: TGTGCCAGCGCCGCCGGCGGGGGGTATTACAATGAGCAGTTCTTC. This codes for CASAAGGGYYNEQFF. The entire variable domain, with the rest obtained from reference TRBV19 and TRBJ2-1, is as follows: DGGITQSPKYLFRKEGQNVTLSCEQNLNHDAMYWYRQDPGQGLRLIYYSQIVNDFQKGDIAEGYSVSREKKESFPLTVTSAQKNPTAFYLCASAAGGGYYNEQFFGPGTRLTVL.

CDR3: CASSLSPGGTEAFF. CDR3 sequence (DNA): TGCGCCAGCAGCTTGAGTCCAGGAGGCACTGAAGCTTTCTTT. This chain connects TRBV5-1 to TRBJ1-1; D unresolved. This CDR3 has 14 residues. The V end lost 1 base, the J end lost 4 bases, and 11 bases lay between the germline ends. Germline V CDR1 and CDR2: SGHRS, YFSETQ.

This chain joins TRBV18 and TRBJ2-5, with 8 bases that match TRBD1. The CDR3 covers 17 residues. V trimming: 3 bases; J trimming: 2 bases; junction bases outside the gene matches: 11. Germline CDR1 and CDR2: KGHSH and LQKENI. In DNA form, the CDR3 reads TGTGCCAGCTCACCCTCCTCCGGGACAGGCGTTCAAGAGACCCAGTACTTC. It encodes CASSPSSGTGVQETQYF.

CDR3 sequence: CATSTRQYEQYF. In nucleotides, the CDR3 is TGTGCCACCAGCACTCGCCAGTACGAGCAGTACTTC. This chain joins TRBV15 and TRBJ2-7; no clear D gene. V lost 4 bases, J lost 4 bases, and 8 bases lay in between. The CDR3 covers 12 residues. CDR1 is LNHNV, CDR2 YYDKDF, per germline (reference sequence).

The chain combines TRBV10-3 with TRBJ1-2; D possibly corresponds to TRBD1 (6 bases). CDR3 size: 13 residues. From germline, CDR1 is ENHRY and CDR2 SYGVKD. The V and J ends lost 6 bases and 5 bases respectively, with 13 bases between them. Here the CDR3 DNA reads TGTGCCATCAGCGAGGGGGTATTTTATGGCTACACCTTC. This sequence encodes CAISEGVFYGYTF.

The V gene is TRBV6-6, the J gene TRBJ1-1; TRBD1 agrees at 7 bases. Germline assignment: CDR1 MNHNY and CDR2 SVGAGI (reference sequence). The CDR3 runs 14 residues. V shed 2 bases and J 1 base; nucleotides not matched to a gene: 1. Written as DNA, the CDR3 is TGTGCCAGCAGTTACGACAGGGAGAACACTGAAGCTTTCTTT. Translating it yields CASSYDRENTEAFF.

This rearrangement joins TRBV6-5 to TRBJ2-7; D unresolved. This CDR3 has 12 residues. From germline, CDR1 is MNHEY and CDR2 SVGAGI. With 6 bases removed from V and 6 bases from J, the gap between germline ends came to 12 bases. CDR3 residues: CASSLPTAEQYF. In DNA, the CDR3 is TGTGCCAGCAGCCTGCCTACCGCCGAGCAGTACTTC.